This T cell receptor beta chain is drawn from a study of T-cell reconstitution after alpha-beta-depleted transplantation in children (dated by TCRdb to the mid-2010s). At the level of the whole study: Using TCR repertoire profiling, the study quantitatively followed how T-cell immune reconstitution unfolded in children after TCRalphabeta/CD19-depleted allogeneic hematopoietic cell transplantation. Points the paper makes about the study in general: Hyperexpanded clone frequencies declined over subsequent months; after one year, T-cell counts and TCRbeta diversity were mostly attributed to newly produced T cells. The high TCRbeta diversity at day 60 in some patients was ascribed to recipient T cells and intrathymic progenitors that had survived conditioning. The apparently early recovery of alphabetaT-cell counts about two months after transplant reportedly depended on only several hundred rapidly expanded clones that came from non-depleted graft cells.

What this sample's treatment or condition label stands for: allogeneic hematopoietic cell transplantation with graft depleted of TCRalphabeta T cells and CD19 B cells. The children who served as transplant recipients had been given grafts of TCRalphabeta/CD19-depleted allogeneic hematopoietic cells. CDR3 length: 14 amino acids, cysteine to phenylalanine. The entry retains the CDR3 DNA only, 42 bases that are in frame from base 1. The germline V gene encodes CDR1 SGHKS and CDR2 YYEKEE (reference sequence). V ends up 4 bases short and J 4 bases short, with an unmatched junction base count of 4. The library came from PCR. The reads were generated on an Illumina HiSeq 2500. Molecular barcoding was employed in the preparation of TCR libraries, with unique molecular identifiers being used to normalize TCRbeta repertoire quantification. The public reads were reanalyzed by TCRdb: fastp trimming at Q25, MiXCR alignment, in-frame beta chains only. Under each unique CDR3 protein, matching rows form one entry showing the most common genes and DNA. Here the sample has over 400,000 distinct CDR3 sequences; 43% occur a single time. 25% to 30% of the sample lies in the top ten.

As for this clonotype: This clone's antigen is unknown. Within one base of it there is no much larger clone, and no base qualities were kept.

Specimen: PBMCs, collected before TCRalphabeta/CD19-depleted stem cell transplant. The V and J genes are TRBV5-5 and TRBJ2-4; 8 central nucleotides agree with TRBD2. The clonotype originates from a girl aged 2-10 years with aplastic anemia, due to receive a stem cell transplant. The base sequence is TGTGCCAGCAGCCGCCCGGGGGGGAAAAACATTCAGTACTTC. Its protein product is CASSRPGGKNIQYF.